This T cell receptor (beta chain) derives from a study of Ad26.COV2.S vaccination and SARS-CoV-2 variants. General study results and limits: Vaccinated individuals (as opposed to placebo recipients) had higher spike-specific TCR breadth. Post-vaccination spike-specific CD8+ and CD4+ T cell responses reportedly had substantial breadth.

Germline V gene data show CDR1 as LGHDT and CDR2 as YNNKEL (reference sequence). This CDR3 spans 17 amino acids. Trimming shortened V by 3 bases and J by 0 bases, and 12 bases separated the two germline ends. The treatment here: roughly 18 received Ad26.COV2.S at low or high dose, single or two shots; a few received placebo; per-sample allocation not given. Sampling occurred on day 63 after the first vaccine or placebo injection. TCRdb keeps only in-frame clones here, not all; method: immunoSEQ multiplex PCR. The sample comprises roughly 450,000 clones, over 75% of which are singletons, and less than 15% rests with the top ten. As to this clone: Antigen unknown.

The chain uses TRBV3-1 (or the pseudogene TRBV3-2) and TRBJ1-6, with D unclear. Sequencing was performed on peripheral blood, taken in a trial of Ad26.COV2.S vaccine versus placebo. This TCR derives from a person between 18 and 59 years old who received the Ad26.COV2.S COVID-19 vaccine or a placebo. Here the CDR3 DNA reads TGTGCCAGCAGCCAGGAAATACAAAGCTCCTATAATTCACCCCTCCACTTT. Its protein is CASSQEIQSSYNSPLHF.